This T cell receptor beta chain emerged from a study of blood T cells in healthy people across ages. Collection of 8.5 to 10 milliliters of peripheral blood was performed for each donor. This clonotype was recorded a few times. The CDR3 length is 17 residues. Germline-derived CDR1 and CDR2 are DFQATT and SNEGSKA (reference sequence). Trimming removed 1 base at V and 0 bases at J, with 19 bases between. A second PCR of 7 to 11 cycles used a sample-barcoded 5' primer and a J-beta primer mix. Through a template-switch adaptor with 12 random nucleotides, each cDNA molecule received a tag. TCRdb re-called the 5' RACE reads with MiXCR, one entry per CDR3 protein. The table records about 1,600,000 distinct CDR3 sequences, about 40% of them present only once.

The chain uses TRBV20-1 and TRBJ2-7; tentatively, D is TRBD1 (6 bases). This TCR was sampled from a woman aged 18-35 years in good health. The sequenced material came from blood. The CDR3 nucleotides are TGCAGTGCTAGAGCCTTCGGGACAACCTATAGCTCCTACGAGCAGTACTTC. Its translation: CSARAFGTTYSSYEQYF.